This passage covers 2 T cell receptor beta chains from one sample sequenced in a study of blood T cell repertoires in COVID-19. Sequencing was performed with immunoSEQ multiplex PCR; in TCRdb, only in-frame clones are kept and a portion is missing. The table shows fewer than 300,000 clones, with more than 70% occurring only once. Sequencing was done on a sample of peripheral blood. These receptors originate from a man at least 80 years old with acute or convalescent COVID-19.

Worth noting for this clone: Within the sample, other DNA sequences also encode this same CDR3. V usage is TRBV18 and J usage is TRBJ1-1, with a tentative D call TRBD1 (6 bases). Deletions cut 0 bases from V and 5 bases from J, with 7 bases between. CDR3 length: 13 residues. Germline CDR1 and CDR2: KGHSH and LQKENI. Here the CDR3 reads CASSPPGTTEAFF. The CDR3 coding sequence is TGTGCCAGCTCACCACCCGGGACAACTGAAGCTTTCTTT.

The gene calls are TRBV5-4 and TRBJ2-7; possibly TRBD1 for D (5 bases). The CDR3 has 14 residues. From germline, CDR1 is SGHNT and CDR2 YYREEE (reference sequence). With 0 bases removed from V and 2 bases from J, the gap between germline ends came to 9 bases. The CDR3: CASSLATVTYEQYF. The CDR3 DNA is TGTGCCAGCAGCTTGGCGACAGTCACCTACGAGCAGTACTTC.